Below, 16 T cell receptor beta chains from the same sample are listed, as sequenced in a study of blood T cell repertoires in COVID-19. Some clones are missing from TCRdb's copy, which holds only in-frame ones; the method was immunoSEQ multiplex PCR. The profile shows a few hundred thousand clones, roughly 87% of them singletons. The sample taken for sequencing was PBMCs or T cells enriched from blood (not recorded which). The receptors here all came from a woman in her twenties or thirties who had recovered from COVID-19.

J is TRBJ2-7 and V is TRBV12-3 or TRBV12-4, with 8 positions matching TRBD1. CDR3 length equals 12 residues. The J segment lost 6 bases and the V segment lost 6 bases, leaving 4 bases of the junction unmatched. CDR3 coding DNA: TGTGCCAGCAGCCGGACAGGGAGCGAGCAGTACTTC. Its translation: CASSRTGSEQYF.

J is TRBJ1-5 and V is TRBV6-2 or TRBV6-3; 7 bases map to TRBD1. The CDR3 sequence is 16 residues long. CDR1 and CDR2 from the germline V gene are MNHEY and SVGEGT. V gave up 0 bases and J gave up 5 bases; unmatched junction bases: 7. As DNA, the CDR3 is TGTGCCAGCAGTTACTCGGGGAAGGGGGCGGATCAGCCCCAGCATTTT. This codes for CASSYSGKGADQPQHF.

The rearrangement links TRBV5-1 to TRBJ2-5, with TRBD2 matching over 8 bases. Germline values: CDR1 SGHRS, CDR2 YFSETQ. The CDR3 is 17 amino acids. Trimming removed 0 bases from V and 5 bases from J; junction bases left unmatched: 12. CDR3 sequence (DNA): TGCGCCAGCAGCTTGGTGGTCGGCGGGGGGATCCCCGAGACCCAGTACTTC. This sequence encodes CASSLVVGGGIPETQYF.

V usage is TRBV9 and J usage is TRBJ2-7; possible D gene TRBD2, 7 bases. The CDR3 runs 13 residues. Trimming stripped 4 bases from V and 7 bases from J, with 15 bases between. Germline V lookup: CDR1 SGDLS, CDR2 YYNGEE. CDR3 sequence (DNA): TGTGCCAGCAGCCCGGAGGGGGAGGGTGAGCAGTACTTC. Its translation is CASSPEGEGEQYF.

This clone was detected only a few times. The sample holds other DNA sequences that translate to the same CDR3. V and J are TRBV2 and TRBJ1-2; 8 bases match TRBD1. The length of the CDR3 is 12 residues. V trimming: 6 bases; J trimming: 4 bases; junction bases outside the gene matches: 1. Germline lookup yields CDR1 SNHLY and CDR2 FYNNEI. CDR3 in amino acids: CASSGTGYGYTF. Written as DNA, the CDR3 is TGTGCCAGCAGCGGGACAGGCTATGGCTACACCTTC.

The count of this clone is one. This rearrangement joins TRBV10-3 to TRBJ1-2; 7 bases align to TRBD1. V lost 6 bases and J lost 0; bases outside the gene matches: 7. Germline values: CDR1 ENHRY, CDR2 SYGVKD. The CDR3 spans 15 residues. Here the CDR3 DNA reads TGTGCCATCAGGAATTCCGGGACAGCTAACTATGGCTACACCTTC. Its protein product is CAIRNSGTANYGYTF.

The CDR3 DNA reads as TGTGCCAGCAGTGAACGCCCTGACAGGGGGGTCTTTGAGCAGTACTTC. Residues: CASSERPDRGVFEQYF. This chain uses TRBV2 with TRBJ2-7; 9 bases line up with TRBD1. Unmatched junction bases numbered 12, after V lost 2 bases and J lost 7 bases. The CDR3 length is 16 residues. Germline-derived CDR1 and CDR2 are SNHLY and FYNNEI. Combining the CDR3 with reference TRBV2 and TRBJ2-7 gives the whole variable domain EPEVTQTPSHQVTQMGQEVILRCVPISNHLYFYWYRQILGQKVEFLVSFYNNEISEKSEIFDDQFSVERPDGSNFTLKIRSTKLEDSAMYFCASSERPDRGVFEQYFGPGTRLTVT.

This clone was picked up one time. This chain's CDR3 is CASSQEGNTEAFF. Here the CDR3 DNA reads TGTGCCAGCAGCCAAGAGGGAAACACTGAAGCTTTCTTT. The chain recombines TRBV16 with TRBJ1-1; no reliable D call. With 2 bases removed from V and 2 bases from J, the gap between germline ends came to 6 bases. The CDR3 runs to 13 residues. The germline gives CDR1 KGHSY, CDR2 FQNENV.

V usage is TRBV19 and J usage is TRBJ2-3; 14 bases fit TRBD2. The junction had 10 bases not matched to a gene; V was cut back by 4 bases and J by 7 bases. The V gene's germline CDR1 is LNHDA and CDR2 SQIVND (reference sequence). This CDR3 spans 17 amino acids. CDR3 in DNA: TGTGCCAGTAGTACAACCCGACTAGCGGGGGGGCGAAATACGCAGTATTTT. Protein product: CASSTTRLAGGRNTQYF.

This chain uses TRBV4-3 with TRBJ2-2; possible D gene TRBD2, 5 bases. Germline assignment: CDR1 LGHNA and CDR2 YSLEER. Trimming shortened V by 3 bases and J by 7 bases, and 18 bases separated the two germline ends. The CDR3 totals 16 residues. The CDR3 DNA reads TGCGCCAGCAGCCATAGTGCGCTTACCCGGGGCGGGGAGCTGTTTTTT. The encoded protein is CASSHSALTRGGELFF.

The chain combines TRBV7-3 with TRBJ1-2, with D possibly TRBD1 on 6 matching bases. This CDR3 is 13 amino acids long. CDR1 and CDR2 (germline): SGHTA, FQGTGA. The germline V and J ends were trimmed by 3 bases and 6 bases, with 11 bases remaining between them. CDR3 protein: CASSFTGGDGYTF. The CDR3 nucleotides are TGTGCCAGCAGCTTCACGGGGGGCGATGGCTACACCTTC.

This clone was counted only a few times. The genes are TRBV4-2 and TRBJ2-7; TRBD1 matches at 8 bases. This CDR3 is built from 15 residues. Per the germline V gene, CDR1 is LGHNA and CDR2 is YNFKEQ. V was pared by 0 bases and J by 3 bases, with 4 bases of the junction left unmatched. In DNA, the CDR3 is TGTGCCAGCAGCCAAGAAGCCAGGGGGCTCTACGAGCAGTACTTC. It encodes CASSQEARGLYEQYF.

This sequence joins TRBV25-1 and TRBJ1-2; 10 nucleotides line up with TRBD1. CDR1 is MGHDK and CDR2 is SYGVNS in the germline V gene. Trimming took 8 bases from V and 3 from J; bases not matched to a gene: 6. The CDR3 has 14 residues. Here the CDR3 DNA reads TGTGCCAGCCAAAGACAGGGGGCCCACTATGGCTACACCTTC. Translation gives CASQRQGAHYGYTF.

The V gene is TRBV6-5, the J gene TRBJ1-6; no clear D gene. This CDR3 has 16 amino acids. V lost 0 bases to trimming and J lost 0 bases, with 6 bases between them. Germline CDR1 and CDR2: MNHEY and SVGAGI. The CDR3 protein is CASSYSVSSYNSPLHF. The CDR3 coding sequence is TGTGCCAGCAGTTACTCTGTGAGCTCCTATAATTCACCCCTCCACTTT.

This clone is a singleton in its sample. This chain links TRBV6-1 with TRBJ2-5; 16 nucleotides align to TRBD2. CDR1 is MNHNS and CDR2 is SASEGT in the germline V gene. Trimming removed 2 bases from V and 4 bases from J; junction bases left unmatched: 13. The length of the CDR3 is 20 residues. The CDR3 DNA sequence: TGTGCCAGCAGTGAATTCGGGACTAGCGGGGGGGCCGGGGTCGGAGAGACCCAGTACTTC. Its translation is CASSEFGTSGGAGVGETQYF.

This chain connects TRBV7-6 to TRBJ1-1; TRBD1 aligns across 8 bases. V shed 5 bases and J 2 bases; nucleotides not matched to a gene: 7. The germline gives CDR1 SGHVS, CDR2 FNYEAQ. CDR3 length: 15 amino acids. CDR3 sequence (DNA): TGTGCCAGCAGCATTCGACAGGGGCGCAACACTGAAGCTTTCTTT. Translated, it gives CASSIRQGRNTEAFF.